The 9 T cell receptor beta chains in this list originate from one sample, sequenced in a study of CD8+CD57+ T cells in acquired aplastic anemia. Template material for TCR beta VDJ and CDR3 profiling consisted of genomic DNA. From the reads, TCRdb called clonotypes with MiXCR, one entry per CDR3 protein. This sample yields 450,000 to 600,000 distinct CDR3 sequences, of which around 30% are seen a single time; less than 0.85% belongs to the top ten. Whoever was chosen for sequencing had shown CD8+CD57+ cell expansion by flow cytometry. Sequences were obtained from sorted CD4+, CD8+, or CD8+CD57+ T cells (not recorded which) from PBMCs. These receptors were collected from a human donor with aplastic anemia.

J is TRBJ2-7 and V is TRBV20-1, with 10 bases identical to TRBD1. This CDR3 spans 17 amino acids. After removal of 1 base from V and 0 bases from J, the junction contained 9 bases not matched to a gene. The germline V gene encodes CDR1 DFQATT and CDR2 SNEGSKA (reference sequence). The CDR3 here is CSARGSLGTGVSYEQYF. CDR3 DNA sequence: TGCAGTGCTAGAGGGTCCTTAGGGACAGGGGTCTCCTACGAGCAGTACTTC.

The chain combines TRBV11-2 with TRBJ2-7; 11 nucleotides agree with TRBD1. The CDR3 runs 18 residues. The V and J ends lost 0 bases and 1 base, in that order; junction bases with no gene match: 8. Germline V lookup: CDR1 SGHAT, CDR2 FQNNGV. The CDR3 spells CASSLERGTGGCSYEQYF. CDR3 nucleotides: TGTGCCAGCAGCTTAGAGCGCGGGACAGGGGGGTGTTCCTACGAGCAGTACTTC.

This clonotype was recorded a few times. V is TRBV24-1 and J is TRBJ2-1; D is possibly TRBD2 (6 bases). Trimming left V 1 base short and J 4 bases short, with 13 bases between. This CDR3 has 16 amino acids. In germline, CDR1 is KGHDR, CDR2 SFDVKD. CDR3 sequence (DNA): TGTGCCACCAGTGATTTAAGGCTAGCGCCGTACAATGAGCAGTTCTTC. It translates to CATSDLRLAPYNEQFF.

About this clonotype: One end of the junction is discordant with germline, which a read error may explain. The V and J genes are TRBV5-6 and TRBJ2-5; D gene unclear. The CDR3 has 14 residues. Germline values: CDR1 SGHDT, CDR2 YYEEEE. In DNA, the CDR3 is TGTGCCAGCAGCTTGGTACCGTACCAAGAGACCCAGTGCTTC. Translation: CASSLVPYQETQCF.

The chain is built from TRBV2 and TRBJ1-2; TRBD1 matches 7 bases. The germline gives CDR1 SNHLY, CDR2 FYNNEI. The V gene end was trimmed by 4 bases and the J gene end by 8 bases; junction bases not matched to a gene: 13. This CDR3 comprises 15 residues. CDR3 region: CASSVSIGQVGGYTF. CDR3 sequence (DNA): TGTGCCAGCAGTGTCTCCATTGGACAGGTGGGGGGCTACACCTTC.

Ten or more counts support this clonotype. The CDR3, as DNA: TGTGCCAGCAGCGGGGCGCAGGGTGGTGGCTACACCTTC. Residues: CASSGAQGGGYTF. The gene calls are TRBV7-9 and TRBJ1-2; D might be TRBD1 (5 bases). In germline, CDR1 is SEHNR, CDR2 FQNEAQ (reference sequence). The V and J ends lost 5 bases and 7 bases respectively, with 14 bases between them. The CDR3 extends over 13 amino acids.

This clonotype was counted at least ten times. The chain is built from TRBV9 and TRBJ2-7; D ambiguous. Trimming cost V 4 bases and J 0 bases, with 11 bases left between them. The CDR3 spans 14 residues. The germline gives CDR1 SGDLS, CDR2 YYNGEE. The CDR3 here is CASSSEIHSYEQYF. CDR3 in DNA: TGTGCCAGCAGCTCGGAGATCCACTCCTACGAGCAGTACTTC. Full variable domain (rest looked up from reference TRBV9 and TRBJ2-7): DSGVTQTPKHLITATGQRVTLRCSPRSGDLSVYWYQQSLDQGLQFLIQYYNGEERAKGNILERFSAQQFPDLHSELNLSSLELGDSALYFCASSSEIHSYEQYFGPGTRLTVT.

The genes are TRBV20-1 and TRBJ2-3; 9 bases map to TRBD2. CDR1 and CDR2 from the germline V gene are DFQATT and SNEGSKA (reference sequence). The trim removed 4 bases at V and 7 bases at J, leaving 6 bases unmatched. The CDR3 contains 13 residues. Here the CDR3 reads CSAMKREVNTQYF. CDR3 coding DNA: TGCAGTGCTATGAAGCGGGAGGTGAATACGCAGTATTTT.

A note on this clonotype: Germline is not matched at one junction end, which may reflect a read error. The chain is built from TRBV20-1 and TRBJ1-1; tentative D call: TRBD1 (5 bases). CDR1 is DFQATT and CDR2 is SNEGSKA in the germline V gene (reference sequence). The CDR3 contains 12 residues. Here the CDR3 DNA reads TGCGGTGCCGAGGGACCGAACACTGAAGCTTTCTTT. Encoded protein: CGAEGPNTEAFF.